This record concerns one TCR beta chain sequence. Assay: immunoSEQ multiplex PCR; the TCRdb copy retains only in-frame clones and omits some. The sample records some 660,000 clones, around 87% being singletons. This entry comes from a study of shared T cell receptors in the human thymus. Separately, the same data were catalogued under a study of human thymus T cells. That report adds: The thymus tissue came from resections taken during corrective heart surgery.

The sample taken for sequencing was thymocytes. This clonotype originated in a boy in the first two years of life with a congenital heart defect.

The CDR3 coding sequence is TGTGCCAGCAGCCGAGATAGCGGGGGGGCCGGAGAGACCCAGTACTTC. Its protein product is CASSRDSGGAGETQYF. The chain employs TRBV7-9 and TRBJ2-5, with 11 nucleotides matching TRBD2. The CDR3 runs 16 residues. The germline V gene encodes CDR1 SEHNR and CDR2 FQNEAQ (reference sequence). The V gene end was trimmed by 5 bases and the J gene end by 4 bases; junction bases not matched to a gene: 9.